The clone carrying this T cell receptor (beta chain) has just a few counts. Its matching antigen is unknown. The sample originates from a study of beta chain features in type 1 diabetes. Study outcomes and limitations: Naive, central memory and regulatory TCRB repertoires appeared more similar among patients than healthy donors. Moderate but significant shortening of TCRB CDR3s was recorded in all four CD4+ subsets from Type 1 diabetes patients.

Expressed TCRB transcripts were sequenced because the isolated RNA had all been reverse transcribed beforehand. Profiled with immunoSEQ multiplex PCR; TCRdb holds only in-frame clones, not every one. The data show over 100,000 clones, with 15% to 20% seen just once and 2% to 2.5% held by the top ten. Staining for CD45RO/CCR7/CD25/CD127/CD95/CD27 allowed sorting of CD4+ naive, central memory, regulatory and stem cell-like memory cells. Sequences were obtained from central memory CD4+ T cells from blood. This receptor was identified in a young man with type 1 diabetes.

This CDR3 is CASSVGPTGESYEQYF. CDR3 DNA sequence: TGTGCCAGCAGCGTAGGACCGACAGGCGAATCCTACGAGCAGTACTTC. V gene TRBV9 combines with J gene TRBJ2-7, with D maybe TRBD1 (6 bases). Trimming stripped 0 bases from V and 1 base from J, with 14 bases between. Germline CDR1 reads SGDLS; CDR2 reads YYNGEE. The CDR3 contains 16 residues.